A selection of T cell receptor beta chains follows, all from one sample in a study of blood T cell repertoires in COVID-19. Assay used: immunoSEQ multiplex PCR; TCRdb lists only in-frame clones, some missing. The sample holds about 35,000 clones, more than 70% seen once. The specimen was peripheral blood. The receptors originated from a man in his sixties with active or convalescent COVID-19. Each CDR3 is given with its conserved first and last residue. Fields, in order: CDR3 length, D gene, V gene, J gene, clone size, CDR3 protein, CDR3 DNA. A D gene is named only where the DNA matches it firmly. Clone size is given for some rows only: seen once, a few or many times, or a class if the clone is expanded.

CDR3 length: 13
D gene: -
V gene: TRBV11-3
J gene: TRBJ1-1
clone size: few
CDR3 protein: CAKGGLPTHEAFF
CDR3 DNA: TGTGCCAAAGGCGGGCTACCCACCCATGAAGCTTTCTTT

CDR3 length: 10
D gene: -
V gene: TRBV30
J gene: TRBJ1-2
clone size: few
CDR3 protein: CASEGWGYTF
CDR3 DNA: TGTGCGAGTGAGGGATGGGGCTACACCTTC

CDR3 length: 16
D gene: -
V gene: TRBV10-3
J gene: TRBJ1-3
clone size: -
CDR3 protein: CAISESGARSGNTIYF
CDR3 DNA: TGTGCCATCAGTGAGTCGGGCGCCCGCTCTGGAAACACCATATATTTT

CDR3 length: 15
D gene: -
V gene: TRBV6-5
J gene: TRBJ1-5
clone size: -
CDR3 protein: CASRRQKFSNQPQHF
CDR3 DNA: TGTGCCAGCAGGAGACAGAAATTTAGCAATCAGCCCCAGCATTTT

CDR3 length: 13
D gene: -
V gene: TRBV6-2/TRBV6-3
J gene: TRBJ1-3
clone size: -
CDR3 protein: CASSLETGNTIYF
CDR3 DNA: TGTGCCAGCAGTTTAGAGACTGGAAACACCATATATTTT

CDR3 length: 18
D gene: TRBD2
V gene: TRBV5-6
J gene: TRBJ2-5
clone size: -
CDR3 protein: CASSPVWLAGGLSETQYF
CDR3 DNA: TGTGCCAGCAGCCCCGTATGGCTAGCGGGGGGGTTAAGTGAGACCCAGTACTTC

CDR3 length: 13
D gene: -
V gene: TRBV2
J gene: TRBJ2-3
clone size: -
CDR3 protein: CASNRPSADTQYF
CDR3 DNA: TGTGCCAGCAACCGGCCCAGCGCAGATACGCAGTATTTT

CDR3 length: 17
D gene: -
V gene: TRBV5-6
J gene: TRBJ1-5
clone size: -
CDR3 protein: CASSLRQAIGSNQPQHF
CDR3 DNA: TGTGCCAGCAGCCTACGACAGGCCATCGGTAGCAATCAGCCCCAGCATTTT

CDR3 length: 14
D gene: -
V gene: TRBV6-5
J gene: TRBJ1-1
clone size: few
CDR3 protein: CASRAGLTVAEAFF
CDR3 DNA: TGTGCCAGCCGGGCGGGACTAACCGTGGCTGAAGCTTTCTTT

CDR3 length: 16
D gene: TRBD2
V gene: TRBV5-8
J gene: TRBJ2-2
clone size: -
CDR3 protein: CASSRGTSLNTGELFF
CDR3 DNA: TGTGCCAGCAGCCGCGGGACTAGCCTGAACACCGGGGAGCTGTTTTTT

CDR3 length: 12
D gene: -
V gene: TRBV27
J gene: TRBJ2-1
clone size: -
CDR3 protein: CASSSVYNEQFF
CDR3 DNA: TGTGCCAGCAGTTCTGTTTACAATGAGCAGTTCTTC

CDR3 length: 15
D gene: TRBD2
V gene: TRBV6-5
J gene: TRBJ2-3
clone size: -
CDR3 protein: CASRSTSGGGDTQYF
CDR3 DNA: TGTGCCAGCAGATCGACTAGCGGGGGTGGAGATACGCAGTATTTT

CDR3 length: 19
D gene: TRBD1
V gene: TRBV10-3
J gene: TRBJ1-2
clone size: -
CDR3 protein: CAISAEGIGQGNRRYGYTF
CDR3 DNA: TGTGCCATCAGTGCGGAGGGAATCGGACAGGGGAATCGTCGCTATGGCTACACCTTC

CDR3 length: 15
D gene: -
V gene: TRBV27
J gene: TRBJ1-6
clone size: -
CDR3 protein: CASSLKGPPDSPLHF
CDR3 DNA: TGTGCCAGCAGTTTAAAGGGGCCGCCGGATTCACCCCTCCACTTT

CDR3 length: 15
D gene: -
V gene: TRBV19
J gene: TRBJ1-2
clone size: -
CDR3 protein: CASSPTLTSPHGYTF
CDR3 DNA: TGTGCCAGTAGTCCCACCCTGACTTCCCCCCACGGCTACACCTTC

CDR3 length: 14
D gene: -
V gene: TRBV11-2
J gene: TRBJ1-1
clone size: few
CDR3 protein: CASSLVWWQGEAFF
CDR3 DNA: TGTGCCAGCAGCTTAGTGTGGTGGCAGGGTGAAGCTTTCTTT